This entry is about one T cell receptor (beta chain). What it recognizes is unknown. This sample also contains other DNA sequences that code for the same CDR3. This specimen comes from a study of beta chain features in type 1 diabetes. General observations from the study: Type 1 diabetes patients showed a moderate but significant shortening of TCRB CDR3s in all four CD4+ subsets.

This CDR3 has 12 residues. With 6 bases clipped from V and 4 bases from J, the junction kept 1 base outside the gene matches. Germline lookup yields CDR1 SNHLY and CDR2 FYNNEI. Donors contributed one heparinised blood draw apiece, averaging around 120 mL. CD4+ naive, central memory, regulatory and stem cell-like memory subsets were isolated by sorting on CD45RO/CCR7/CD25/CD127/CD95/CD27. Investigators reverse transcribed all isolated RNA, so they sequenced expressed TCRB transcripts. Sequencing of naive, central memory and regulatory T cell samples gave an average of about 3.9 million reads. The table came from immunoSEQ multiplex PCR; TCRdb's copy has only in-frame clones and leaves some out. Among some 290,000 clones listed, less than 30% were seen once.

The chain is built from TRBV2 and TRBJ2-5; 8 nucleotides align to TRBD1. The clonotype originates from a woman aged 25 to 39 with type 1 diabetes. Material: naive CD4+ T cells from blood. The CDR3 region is CASRDRVETQYF. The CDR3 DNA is TGTGCCAGCAGGGACAGGGTAGAGACCCAGTACTTC.